Following are 14 T cell receptor beta chains from one sample sequenced in a study of lymphopenia after photon versus proton radiotherapy (dated by TCRdb to the late 2010s). Libraries were prepared through the immunoSEQ multiplex PCR assay. The immuneACCESS repertoire file appears here via TCRdb, limited to in-frame rearrangements. These files lack a portion of the clones; in checked studies, under half of the deficit traces to unresolved V genes, and the cause of the others is not known. Present in this sample are fewer than 20,000 clones, roughly nine tenths of which were seen just once. 1.5% to 2% of the sample is in the top ten clones. The starting material was peripheral blood, obtained from a patient treated with photon-based radiotherapy. The origin of the receptors is a middle-aged woman with cholangiocarcinoma.

The gene calls are TRBV5-1 and TRBJ2-7; D remains unclear. The CDR3 loop spans 15 amino acids. The V gene lost 0 bases and the J gene lost 0 bases, with 10 bases spanning the gap. Germline V gene sequence: CDR1 SGHRS, CDR2 YFSETQ. For the CDR3, the DNA is TGCGCCAGCAGCTTGGGGACGGCCAGCTCCTACGAGCAGTACTTC. Amino acids: CASSLGTASSYEQYF.

The gene calls are TRBV2 and TRBJ2-2; D is tentatively TRBD1 or TRBD2 (5 bases each). This CDR3 spans 14 amino acids. Looked up from germline, CDR1 is SNHLY and CDR2 is FYNNEI. The ends were cut back, 6 bases at V and 5 bases at J, with 13 bases in the middle. The CDR3 coding sequence is TGTGCCAGCAGGTTCGACGGGGCAACCGGGGAGCTGTTTTTT. This codes for CASRFDGATGELFF.

The V and J genes are TRBV18 and TRBJ1-4, with D hard to call. The CDR3 length is 19 residues. The V end was cut by 3 bases, the J end by 5 bases, with 25 bases between. CDR1 and CDR2 from the germline V gene are KGHSH and LQKENI. CDR3 nucleotide sequence: TGTGCCAGCTCACCCAGCCGATTAGGATTCGGGATTAAGAATGAAAAACTGTTTTTT. This encodes CASSPSRLGFGIKNEKLFF. The whole variable domain, remainder taken from reference TRBV18 and TRBJ1-4, is NAGVMQNPRHLVRRRGQEARLRCSPMKGHSHVYWYRQLPEEGLKFMVYLQKENIIDESGMPKERFSAEFPKEGPSILRIQQVVRGDSAAYFCASSPSRLGFGIKNEKLFFGSGTQLSVL.

V and J are TRBV7-3 and TRBJ2-2; 7 bases fit TRBD2. In germline, CDR1 is SGHTA, CDR2 FQGTGA. The CDR3 is 16 amino acids. The V and J ends lost 3 bases and 1 base, in that order; junction bases with no gene match: 5. CDR3 DNA sequence: TGTGCCAGCAGCTTTACCAGCGGGGAGAACACCGGGGAGCTGTTTTTT. This codes for CASSFTSGENTGELFF.

The chain recombines TRBV30 with TRBJ1-2; TRBD1 might be the D (5 bases). The CDR3 length is 14 residues. Germline CDR1 reads GTSNPN; CDR2 reads SVGIG (reference sequence). Deletions cut 1 base from V and 7 bases from J, with 16 bases between. The CDR3 loop is CAWSALRIGGGYTF. As DNA, the CDR3 is TGTGCCTGGAGTGCACTACGGATTGGGGGTGGCTACACCTTC.

V and J are TRBV5-4 and TRBJ1-2; the D gene is possibly TRBD1 (5 bases). Between the trimmed V and J ends, which lost 3 bases and 6 bases, there was a span of 18 bases. This CDR3 contains 15 residues. Germline-derived CDR1 and CDR2 are SGHNT and YYREEE (reference sequence). The CDR3 sequence is CASSSLPGGIDGYTF. The CDR3, as DNA: TGTGCCAGCAGCTCCCTACCGGGGGGGATAGATGGCTACACCTTC.

The V and J genes are TRBV6-1 and TRBJ1-6; D is unclear. Trimming took 1 base from V and 8 from J, leaving 12 bases between them. The V gene's germline CDR1 is MNHNS and CDR2 SASEGT. This CDR3 contains 15 residues. The CDR3 spells CASSEDRGWDSPLHF. CDR3 nucleotide sequence: TGTGCCAGCAGTGAAGACAGAGGTTGGGATTCACCCCTCCACTTT.

This clone appeared a single time. The CDR3 sequence is CASSGPRNNQPQHF. The CDR3 DNA is TGTGCCAGCAGTGGTCCCAGGAACAATCAGCCCCAGCATTTT. The chain couples TRBV2 to TRBJ1-5; D remains ambiguous. The CDR3 length is 14 residues. Germline values: CDR1 SNHLY, CDR2 FYNNEI. The V gene lost 4 bases and the J gene lost 3 bases, with 10 bases spanning the gap.

The rearrangement joins TRBV19 to TRBJ1-5; no clear D gene. The CDR3 runs 16 residues. Trimming removed 1 base from V and 1 base from J, with 11 bases in between. Germline-derived CDR1 and CDR2 are LNHDA and SQIVND (reference sequence). CDR3 region: CASSIAGGRSNQPQHF. Here the CDR3 DNA reads TGTGCCAGTAGTATAGCGGGCGGAAGGAGCAATCAGCCCCAGCATTTT.

The chain combines TRBV6-1 with TRBJ2-7; D is ambiguous. The CDR3 covers 15 residues. Germline V lookup: CDR1 MNHNS, CDR2 SASEGT. The ends were cut back, 4 bases at V and 0 bases at J, with 13 bases in the middle. The CDR3 region has the DNA TGTGCCAGCAGTGTTCCTGGAAGGAGCTCCTACGAGCAGTACTTC. This gives the protein CASSVPGRSSYEQYF.

The chain carries TRBV5-8 and TRBJ2-7; 7 positions match TRBD1. CDR3 length: 16 amino acids. J gave up 2 bases and V 2 bases, and 10 bases lay outside the gene matches. Germline V gene sequence: CDR1 SGHTS, CDR2 YDEGEE. This CDR3 is CASSFLRTGYTYEQYF. The CDR3 DNA reads TGTGCCAGCAGCTTCTTAAGGACAGGTTATACCTACGAGCAGTACTTC.

The gene calls are TRBV2 and TRBJ1-1; the D gene is possibly TRBD1 (6 bases). The CDR3 is made up of 15 amino acids. CDR1 is SNHLY and CDR2 is FYNNEI in the germline V gene. V was cut by 8 bases and J by 10 bases, with 26 bases left in between. The CDR3 sequence is CASDSTAGGRGSAFF. DNA for the CDR3: TGTGCCAGCGACTCAACCGCGGGGGGCCGAGGGTCAGCTTTCTTT.

The chain uses TRBV4-3 and TRBJ2-1, with D perhaps being TRBD1 or TRBD2 (5 bases each). The CDR3 spans 16 residues. Germline CDR1 and CDR2: LGHNA and YSLEER. Trimming removed 1 base at V and 7 bases at J, with 17 bases between. This CDR3 reads CASSQVRGRRSNEQFF. Here the CDR3 DNA reads TGCGCCAGCAGCCAAGTTAGGGGTAGGAGGTCAAATGAGCAGTTCTTC.

V usage is TRBV5-1 and J usage is TRBJ2-4, with D perhaps matching TRBD2 (6 bases). This CDR3 has 14 amino acids. V was pared by 4 bases and J by 0 bases, with 8 bases between. CDR1 and CDR2 from the germline V gene are SGHRS and YFSETQ. CDR3 nucleotides: TGCGCCAGCAGCACGGGACTAGCCAAAAACATTCAGTACTTC. Its translation: CASSTGLAKNIQYF.